The 8 T cell receptor beta chains below all came from one sample that was sequenced in a study of identical twins. Via MiXCR, TCRdb re-called the 5' RACE reads, giving one row per CDR3 protein. The repertoire includes around 670,000 distinct CDR3 sequences, approximately 6% of them detected once, and around 2% sits in the top ten. Sequencing input: naive T cells sorted from blood. The receptors originated from a man aged 18 to 30 in good health.

This clonotype was seen at least ten times. The chain is built from TRBV28 and TRBJ2-5, with D perhaps matching TRBD2 (5 bases). Trimming cost V 6 bases and J 1 base, with 12 bases left between them. Looked up from germline, CDR1 is MDHEN and CDR2 is SYDVKM. CDR3 length equals 14 residues. The CDR3 here is CASRDGGSQETQYF. The DNA of the CDR3 is TGTGCCAGCAGGGACGGCGGGTCCCAAGAGACCCAGTACTTC.

This clonotype was counted ten times or more. V gene TRBV10-3 combines with J gene TRBJ2-5; D is unclear. The germline V and J ends were trimmed by 6 bases and 3 bases, with 5 bases remaining between them. Germline V lookup: CDR1 ENHRY, CDR2 SYGVKD. CDR3 length equals 11 residues. CDR3 protein: CAISSKETQYF. The CDR3 DNA reads as TGTGCCATCAGCTCTAAAGAGACCCAGTACTTC.

In this sample, this clonotype turned up many times. V gene TRBV29-1 combines with J gene TRBJ1-1; D gene uncertain. Germline V lookup: CDR1 SQVTM, CDR2 ANQGSEA. The CDR3 spans 11 residues. Trimming took off 4 bases at V and 5 bases at J, with 8 bases between the two ends. The CDR3 spells CSVGKRTEAFF. Here the CDR3 DNA reads TGCAGCGTTGGGAAGAGAACTGAAGCTTTCTTT.

This clonotype was counted ten times or more. The chain has TRBV5-1 and TRBJ1-4; TRBD1 is a possible D gene (6 bases). Germline CDR1 is SGHRS and CDR2 is YFSETQ. Trimming removed 7 bases from V and 4 bases from J, with 14 bases in between. The CDR3 extends over 14 amino acids. DNA for the CDR3: TGCGCCAGCCACCGGGACAACCTTAATGAAAAACTGTTTTTT. This encodes CASHRDNLNEKLFF.

This clonotype was picked up a small number of times. The chain has TRBV18 and TRBJ2-1; 13 nucleotides line up with TRBD2. J lost 7 bases, V lost 1 base, and 4 bases had no gene match. CDR3 length: 16 amino acids. Germline V gene lookup returns CDR1 KGHSH and CDR2 LQKENI. As DNA, the CDR3 is TGTGCCAGCTCACCACAACTAGCGGGAGGGCAGAATGAGCAGTTCTTC. Encoded protein: CASSPQLAGGQNEQFF.

This clonotype was detected only a few times. CDR3 residues: CSATTGDTQYF. The CDR3 nucleotides read TGCAGTGCAACCACGGGAGATACGCAGTATTTT. The chain couples TRBV20-1 to TRBJ2-3, with D unclear. The V gene lost 6 bases and the J gene lost 5 bases, with 9 bases spanning the gap. CDR1 is DFQATT and CDR2 is SNEGSKA in the germline V gene (reference sequence). The CDR3 length is 11 residues.

The V and J genes are TRBV12-3 or TRBV12-4 and TRBJ1-5; maybe TRBD1 (5 bases). V was cut by 3 bases and J by 5 bases, with 17 bases left in between. The CDR3 totals 16 residues. The CDR3, as DNA: TGTGCCAGCAGTTTTGGCGGGGGGGGTCCCTATCAGCCCCAGCATTTT. Translated, it gives CASSFGGGGPYQPQHF.

In this sample, this clonotype turned up many times. The chain employs TRBV7-2 and TRBJ1-4, with D perhaps TRBD1 (6 bases). This CDR3 is built from 14 residues. V was shortened by 5 bases and J by 7 bases, with 14 bases between the two germline ends. Looked up from germline, CDR1 is SGHTA and CDR2 is FQGNSA. The CDR3 DNA follows: TGTGCCAGCAGCCCACAGGGATGGGTTGAAAAACTGTTTTTT. It codes for CASSPQGWVEKLFF.